This T cell receptor (beta chain) derives from a study of T cell responses to AZD1222 COVID-19 vaccine. Across the study: Second doses that came at about 4 or about 12 weeks were put together.

The CDR3 extends over 14 amino acids. Trimming cost V 1 base and J 5 bases, with 6 bases left between them. Germline V gives CDR1 SGHVS, CDR2 FQNEAQ. Using immunoSEQ multiplex PCR, the repertoire was profiled, and TCRdb retains in-frame clones only, with some absent. The table includes roughly 150,000 clones, just under 95% detected once. Whole-study results and caveats: Of spike-specific TCRs, nearly half reportedly target regions left unmutated in variants. Among the donors, most were white British and more were female, and clonal diversity was possibly underestimated.

Turning to this clone: Its antigen is unknown.

This chain uses TRBV7-8 with TRBJ1-6, with D maybe TRBD1 (5 bases). The sequence came from an adult in good health. The source material was peripheral blood, sampled on day 0 of AZD1222 vaccination. The DNA for the CDR3 is TGTGCCAGCAGCTTAGAAGGGGATAATTCACCCCTCCACTTT. This codes for CASSLEGDNSPLHF. The variable domain in full, with the rest retrieved from reference TRBV7-8 and TRBJ1-6, is GAGVSQSPRYKVAKRGQDVALRCDPISGHVSLFWYQQALGQGPEFLTYFQNEAQLDKSGLPSDRFFAERPEGSVSTLKIQRTQQEDSAVYLCASSLEGDNSPLHFGNGTRLTVT.